Sequencing of this T cell receptor (beta chain) was carried out in a study of regulatory T cells in long-lasting Graves disease. Whole-study results and caveats: Persistent patients shared about 2,800 public clonotypes among themselves. Newly diagnosed patients shared fewer, at more than 850.

CDR3-region Arm-PCR and iRepertoire HTBI primers produced the TCR beta libraries. MiXCR, applied by TCRdb to the multiplex PCR reads, yields one record per CDR3 protein. The table shows some 370,000 distinct CDR3 sequences, with around 20% occurring only once. The length of the CDR3 is 11 residues. Per the germline V gene, CDR1 is SGHTA and CDR2 is FQGNSA. The V end lost 2 bases, the J end lost 5 bases, and 2 bases lay between the germline ends. Points on this clonotype: What it binds is not known.

Time point given: persistent/refractory GD, antithyroid drugs over 5 years with positive TRAb. Generation of the TCR library employed RNA extracted from PBMCs. The TCR sequence derives from a female donor with Graves disease. This specimen consisted of peripheral blood mononuclear cells (PBMCs), obtained when the disease was refractory, from a patient treated with antithyroid drugs. J is TRBJ2-3 and V is TRBV7-2; D gene uncertain. CDR3 nucleotide sequence: TGTGCCAGCAGCTTAAGAGATACGCAGTATTTT. It codes for CASSLRDTQYF.